This T cell receptor beta chain derives from a study of PD-1 blockade in classical Hodgkin lymphoma. Study summary: Patients had nivolumab dosed at 3 mg/kg, delivered intravenously every 2 weeks. Study-wide points: Before treatment, complete responders showed about the same diversity as newly diagnosed patients. As was reported, newly diagnosed patients showed lower baseline TCR diversity than healthy donors did.

This clone was seen a few times. Its antigen is as yet unknown. The CDR3 runs to 15 residues. Germline-derived CDR1 and CDR2 are SNHLY and FYNNEI. The V end lost 8 bases, the J end lost 6 bases, and 22 bases lay between the germline ends. Brentuximab vedotin exposure varied among the patients, all of whom had relapsed after autologous stem cell transplantation. Clones were sequenced by immunoSEQ multiplex PCR, and TCRdb holds only the in-frame ones, with some missing. The sample shows some 65,000 clones, over 70% of them seen only once. This specimen was peripheral blood mononuclear cells (PBMCs), taken before the second cycle of nivolumab. The V call is TRBV2, the J call TRBJ1-1; the D is unclear. The sequence derives from a human donor with classical Hodgkin lymphoma. CDR3: CASVEDGTFVAEAFF. CDR3 DNA: TGTGCCAGCGTTGAGGACGGAACTTTTGTTGCTGAAGCTTTCTTT.